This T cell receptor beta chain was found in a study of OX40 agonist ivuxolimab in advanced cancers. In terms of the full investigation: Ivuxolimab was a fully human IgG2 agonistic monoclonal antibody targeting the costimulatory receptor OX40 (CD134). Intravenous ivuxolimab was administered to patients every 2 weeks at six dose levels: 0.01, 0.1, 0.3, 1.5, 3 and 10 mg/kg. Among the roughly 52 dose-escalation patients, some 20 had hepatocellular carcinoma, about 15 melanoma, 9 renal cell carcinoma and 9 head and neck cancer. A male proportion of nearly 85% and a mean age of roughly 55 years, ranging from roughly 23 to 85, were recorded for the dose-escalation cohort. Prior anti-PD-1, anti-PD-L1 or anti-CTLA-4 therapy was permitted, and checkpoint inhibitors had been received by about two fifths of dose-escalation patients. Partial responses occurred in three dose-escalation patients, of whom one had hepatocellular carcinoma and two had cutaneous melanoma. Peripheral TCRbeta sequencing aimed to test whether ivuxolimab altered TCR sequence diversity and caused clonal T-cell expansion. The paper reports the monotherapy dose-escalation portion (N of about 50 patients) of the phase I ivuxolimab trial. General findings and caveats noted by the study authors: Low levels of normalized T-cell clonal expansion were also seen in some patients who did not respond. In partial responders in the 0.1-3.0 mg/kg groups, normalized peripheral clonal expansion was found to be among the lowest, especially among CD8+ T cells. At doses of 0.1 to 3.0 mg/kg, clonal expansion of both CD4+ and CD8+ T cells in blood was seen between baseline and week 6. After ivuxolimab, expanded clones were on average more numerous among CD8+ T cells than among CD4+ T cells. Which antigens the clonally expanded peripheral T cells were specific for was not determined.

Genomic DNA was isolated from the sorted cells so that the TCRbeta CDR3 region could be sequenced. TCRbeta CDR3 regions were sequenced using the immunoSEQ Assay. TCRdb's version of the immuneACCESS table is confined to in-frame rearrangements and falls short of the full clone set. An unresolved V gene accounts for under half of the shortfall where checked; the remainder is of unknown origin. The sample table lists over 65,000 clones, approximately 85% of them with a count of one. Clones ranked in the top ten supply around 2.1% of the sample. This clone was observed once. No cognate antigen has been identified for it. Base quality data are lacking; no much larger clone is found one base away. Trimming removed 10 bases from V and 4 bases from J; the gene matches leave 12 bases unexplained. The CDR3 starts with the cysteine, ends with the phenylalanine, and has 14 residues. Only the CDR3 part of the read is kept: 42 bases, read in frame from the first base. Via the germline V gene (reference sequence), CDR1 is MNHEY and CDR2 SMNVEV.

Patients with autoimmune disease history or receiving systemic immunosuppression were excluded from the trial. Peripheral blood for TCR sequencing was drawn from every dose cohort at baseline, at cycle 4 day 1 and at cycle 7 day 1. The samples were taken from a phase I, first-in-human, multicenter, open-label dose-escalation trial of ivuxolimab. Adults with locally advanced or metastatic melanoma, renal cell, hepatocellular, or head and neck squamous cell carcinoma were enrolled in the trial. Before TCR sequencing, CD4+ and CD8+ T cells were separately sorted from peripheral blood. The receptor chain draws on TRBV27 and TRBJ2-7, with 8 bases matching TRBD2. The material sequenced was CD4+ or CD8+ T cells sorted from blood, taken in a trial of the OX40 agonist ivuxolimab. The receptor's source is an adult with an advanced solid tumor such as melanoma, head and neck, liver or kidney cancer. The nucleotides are TGTGCCATCAAACGTAGCGGGAATAAGTACGAGCAGTACTTC. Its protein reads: CAIKRSGNKYEQYF.